The next 10 T cell receptor beta chains were all read from a single sample in a study of beta chain features in type 1 diabetes. Study conclusions and caveats: Type 1 diabetes patients had moderately but significantly shorter TCRB CDR3s in all four CD4+ subsets.

The isolated RNA, all of it, was reverse transcribed, so expressed TCRB transcripts were what got sequenced. Sequenced by immunoSEQ multiplex PCR; TCRdb stores in-frame clones only, minus some. The sample records fewer than 450,000 clones, about 14% being singletons. Their antigens remain unidentified. The source material was naive CD4+ T cells from blood. The receptors originated from a woman under 30 with type 1 diabetes.

The chain joins TRBV4-1 to TRBJ1-5; possibly TRBD1 for D (6 bases). The CDR3 extends over 18 amino acids. V lost 3 bases and J 1 base, leaving 19 bases between the germline ends. Germline-derived CDR1 and CDR2 are MGHRA and YSYEKL. CDR3 bases: TGCGCCAGCAGCCAGGCCGGGGAGGGGGTCGGGAGCAATCAGCCCCAGCATTTT. It is translated as CASSQAGEGVGSNQPQHF.

V gene TRBV18 combines with J gene TRBJ1-1; 9 bases map to TRBD1. The trim removed 3 bases at V and 3 bases at J, leaving 5 bases unmatched. From germline, CDR1 is KGHSH and CDR2 LQKENI. CDR3 length: 15 residues. In nucleotides, the CDR3 is TGTGCCAGCTCACCTGGGACAGGGAGGGACACTGAAGCTTTCTTT. It is translated as CASSPGTGRDTEAFF.

There are a few counts of this clone. The chain combines TRBV6-5 with TRBJ2-2; D not resolved. CDR3 length: 15 residues. Deletions cut 6 bases from V and 4 bases from J, with 15 bases between. The germline gives CDR1 MNHEY, CDR2 SVGAGI. This chain's CDR3 is CASRSARGPTGELFF. CDR3 bases: TGTGCCAGCAGGTCAGCCCGAGGCCCCACCGGGGAGCTGTTTTTT.

This clone was found a few times. V is TRBV29-1 and J is TRBJ1-5, with D tentatively TRBD1 (5 bases). The CDR3 runs 14 residues. Trimming stripped 3 bases from V and 7 bases from J, with 16 bases between. Looked up from germline, CDR1 is SQVTM and CDR2 is ANQGSEA. The CDR3 DNA reads TGCAGCGTTGACGGGTCCAGTCCAGGGCAGCCCCAGCATTTT. Amino acid sequence: CSVDGSSPGQPQHF.

This chain links TRBV19 with TRBJ2-3, with D possibly matching TRBD2 (6 bases). V lost 5 bases and J lost 0, with 12 bases in between. Germline V CDR1 and CDR2: LNHDA, SQIVND (reference sequence). The CDR3 consists of 15 residues. The CDR3 DNA reads as TGTGCCAGTAGTCGACTAGTCCCTAGCACAGATACGCAGTATTTT. Residues: CASSRLVPSTDTQYF.

The V call is TRBV5-4, the J call TRBJ2-1, with 8 bases identical to TRBD1. The CDR3 loop spans 16 amino acids. With 4 bases clipped from V and 4 bases from J, the junction kept 10 bases outside the gene matches. CDR1 is SGHNT and CDR2 is YYREEE in the germline V gene (reference sequence). DNA of the CDR3: TGTGCCAGCAGCCAGAGGACAGGGAGTTGGTACAATGAGCAGTTCTTC. Translating gives CASSQRTGSWYNEQFF. The whole variable domain, filled in from reference TRBV5-4 and TRBJ2-1, reads ETGVTQSPTHLIKTRGQQVTLRCSSQSGHNTVSWYQQALGQGPQFIFQYYREEENGRGNFPPRFSGLQFPNYSSELNVNALELDDSALYLCASSQRTGSWYNEQFFGPGTRLTVL.

This clone has only a few counts. The rearrangement uses TRBV19 and TRBJ2-3, with TRBD1 matching 9 bases. Germline CDR1 and CDR2: LNHDA and SQIVND (reference sequence). The CDR3 totals 23 residues. Trimming took 0 bases from V and 0 from J; bases not matched to a gene: 22. Here the CDR3 DNA reads TGTGCCAGTAGTATAGACGGACGTTTCGGCACAGGGGGCGGCCGGTACAGCACAGATACGCAGTATTTT. It is translated as CASSIDGRFGTGGGRYSTDTQYF.

The rearrangement joins TRBV28 to TRBJ2-7, with 9 positions matching TRBD2. Germline CDR1 reads MDHEN; CDR2 reads SYDVKM. The ends lost 7 bases at V and 3 bases at J; junction bases unmatched: 7. The CDR3 spans 14 residues. Here the CDR3 DNA reads TGTGCCAGCACCCCCGGGACTAGCCTCTACGAGCAGTACTTC. It codes for CASTPGTSLYEQYF.

The sample holds a few counts of this clone. The chain uses TRBV27 and TRBJ2-7; no definite D call. The CDR3 consists of 16 residues. Germline CDR1 reads MNHEY; CDR2 reads SMNVEV (reference sequence). Trimming took off 2 bases at V and 2 bases at J, with 16 bases between the two ends. In nucleotides, the CDR3 is TGTGCCAGCAGTTTAGGCCCCCCGGGTCTTACCTACGAGCAGTACTTC. It is translated as CASSLGPPGLTYEQYF.

On this clone: The sample contains more than one DNA sequence encoding this CDR3. V usage is TRBV9 and J usage is TRBJ2-3; the D gene is possibly TRBD2 (5 bases). CDR1 and CDR2 (germline): SGDLS, YYNGEE. The CDR3 is 15 amino acids. Trimming stripped 0 bases from V and 1 base from J, with 9 bases between. The CDR3 region is CASSVVGKGTDTQYF. CDR3 nucleotide sequence: TGTGCCAGCAGCGTAGTCGGGAAGGGCACAGATACGCAGTATTTT.